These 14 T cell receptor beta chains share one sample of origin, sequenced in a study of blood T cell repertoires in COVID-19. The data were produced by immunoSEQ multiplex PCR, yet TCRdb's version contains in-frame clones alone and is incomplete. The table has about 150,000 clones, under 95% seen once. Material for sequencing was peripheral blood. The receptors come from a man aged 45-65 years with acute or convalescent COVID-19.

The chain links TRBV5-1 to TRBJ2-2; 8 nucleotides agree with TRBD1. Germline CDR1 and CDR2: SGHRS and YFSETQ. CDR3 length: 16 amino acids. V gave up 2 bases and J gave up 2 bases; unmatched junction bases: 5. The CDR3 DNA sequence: TGCGCCAGCAGCTTAACAGGGGGAGGAAACACCGGGGAGCTGTTTTTT. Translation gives CASSLTGGGNTGELFF.

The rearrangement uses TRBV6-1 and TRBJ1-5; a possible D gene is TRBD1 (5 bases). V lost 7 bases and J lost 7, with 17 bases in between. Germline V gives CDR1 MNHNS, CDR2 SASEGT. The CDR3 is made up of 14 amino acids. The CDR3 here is CASIFREGYQPQHF. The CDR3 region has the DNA TGTGCCAGCATTTTCCGGGAGGGGTACCAGCCCCAGCATTTT.

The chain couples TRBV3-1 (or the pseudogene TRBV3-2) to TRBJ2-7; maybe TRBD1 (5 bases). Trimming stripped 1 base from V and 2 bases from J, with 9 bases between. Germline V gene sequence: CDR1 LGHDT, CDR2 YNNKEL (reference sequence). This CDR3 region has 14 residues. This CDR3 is CASSQVDRTYEQYF. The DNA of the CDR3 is TGTGCCAGCAGCCAAGTCGACAGAACCTACGAGCAGTACTTC.

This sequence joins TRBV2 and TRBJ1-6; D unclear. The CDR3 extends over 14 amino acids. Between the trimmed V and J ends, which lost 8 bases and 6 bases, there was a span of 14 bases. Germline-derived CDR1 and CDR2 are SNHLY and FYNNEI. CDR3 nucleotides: TGTGCCAGCGAGGGCGGCAGATCTAATTCACCCCTCCACTTT. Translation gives CASEGGRSNSPLHF.

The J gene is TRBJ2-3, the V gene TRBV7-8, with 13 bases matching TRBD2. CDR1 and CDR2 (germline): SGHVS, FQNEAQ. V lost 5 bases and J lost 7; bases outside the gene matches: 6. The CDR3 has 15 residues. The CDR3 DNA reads TGTGCCAGCAGCCCCGGGACTAGCGGGATTAATACGCAGTATTTT. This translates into CASSPGTSGINTQYF.

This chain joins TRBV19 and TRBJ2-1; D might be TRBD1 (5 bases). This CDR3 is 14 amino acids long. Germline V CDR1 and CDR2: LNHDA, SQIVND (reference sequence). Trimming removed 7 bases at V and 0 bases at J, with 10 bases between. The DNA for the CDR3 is TGTGCCAGTAACCGACAGCCCTCCTACAATGAGCAGTTCTTC. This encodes CASNRQPSYNEQFF.

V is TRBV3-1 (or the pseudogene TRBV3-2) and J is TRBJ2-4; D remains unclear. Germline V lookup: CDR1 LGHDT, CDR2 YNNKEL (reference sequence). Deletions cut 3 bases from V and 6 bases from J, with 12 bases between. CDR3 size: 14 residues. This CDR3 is CASSHGPPGNIQYF. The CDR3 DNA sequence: TGTGCCAGCAGCCACGGTCCCCCGGGAAACATTCAGTACTTC.

CDR3 protein: CASKSGGLIGSRYSNQPQHF. The CDR3 bases are TGTGCCAGTAAATCAGGGGGCCTGATCGGCTCGAGGTATAGCAATCAGCCCCAGCATTTT. The rearrangement links TRBV19 to TRBJ1-5; 8 bases line up with TRBD1. The CDR3 runs 20 residues. Per germline, CDR1 LNHDA and CDR2 SQIVND (reference sequence). V lost 7 bases to trimming and J lost 0 bases; unmatched junction nucleotides: 20.

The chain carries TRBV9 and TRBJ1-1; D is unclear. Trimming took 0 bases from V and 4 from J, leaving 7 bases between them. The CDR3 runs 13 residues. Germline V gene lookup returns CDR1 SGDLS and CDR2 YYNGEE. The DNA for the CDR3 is TGTGCCAGCAGCGTAGGATTGAGCACTGAAGCTTTCTTT. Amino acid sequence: CASSVGLSTEAFF.

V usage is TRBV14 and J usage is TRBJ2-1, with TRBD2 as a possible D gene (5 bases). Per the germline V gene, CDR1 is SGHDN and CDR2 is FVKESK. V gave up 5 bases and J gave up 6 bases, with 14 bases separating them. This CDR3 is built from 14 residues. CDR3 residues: CASSKAAVFNEQFF. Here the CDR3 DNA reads TGTGCCAGCAGCAAAGCGGCGGTTTTCAATGAGCAGTTCTTC.

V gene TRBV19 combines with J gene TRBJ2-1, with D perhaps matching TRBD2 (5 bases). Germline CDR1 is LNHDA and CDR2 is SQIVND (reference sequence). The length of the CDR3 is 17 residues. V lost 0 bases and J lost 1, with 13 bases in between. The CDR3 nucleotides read TGTGCCAGTAGTATAGATCCGCCGGGGAATTCCTACAATGAGCAGTTCTTC. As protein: CASSIDPPGNSYNEQFF.

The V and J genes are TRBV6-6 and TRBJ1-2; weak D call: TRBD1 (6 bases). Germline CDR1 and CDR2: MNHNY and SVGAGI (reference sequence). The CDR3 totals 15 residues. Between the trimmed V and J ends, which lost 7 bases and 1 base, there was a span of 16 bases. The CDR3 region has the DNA TGTGCCAGCACCACCAGCAAGGGGGTTAACTATGGCTACACCTTC. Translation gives CASTTSKGVNYGYTF.

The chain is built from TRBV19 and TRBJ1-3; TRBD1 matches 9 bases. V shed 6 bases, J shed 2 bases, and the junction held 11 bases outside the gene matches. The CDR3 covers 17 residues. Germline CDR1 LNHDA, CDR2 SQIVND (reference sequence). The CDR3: CASSSKTGGTPGNTIYF. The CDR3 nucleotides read TGTGCCAGTAGCTCCAAGACAGGGGGAACGCCTGGAAACACCATATATTTT.

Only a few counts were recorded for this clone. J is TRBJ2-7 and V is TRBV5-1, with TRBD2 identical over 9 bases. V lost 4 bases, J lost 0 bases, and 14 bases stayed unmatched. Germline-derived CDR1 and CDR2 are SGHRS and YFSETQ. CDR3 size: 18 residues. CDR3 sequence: CASSQPALREGYSYEQYF. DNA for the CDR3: TGCGCCAGCAGCCAGCCCGCCCTGCGGGAGGGCTACTCCTACGAGCAGTACTTC.